The 26 T cell receptor beta chains listed next were all sequenced from one sample in a study of T-cell reconstitution after alpha-beta-depleted transplantation in children. The authors prepared the TCRbeta library with unique molecular identifiers. TCRdb ran MiXCR on the PCR reads and lists one entry per CDR3 protein. The data contain over 70,000 distinct CDR3 sequences, 8% to 9% of them singletons. The sample here was PBMCs from the stem cell graft donor, taken from the stem cell graft. Receptors were obtained from a human donor who donated a stem cell graft to a child with congenital amegakaryocytic thrombocytopenia.

This clonotype came up many times. This chain uses TRBV29-1 with TRBJ2-7; possible D gene TRBD2, 6 bases. V lost 1 base, J lost 7 bases, and 17 bases lay in between. CDR1 and CDR2 (germline): SQVTM, ANQGSEA. The CDR3 covers 14 residues. In DNA, the CDR3 is TGCAGCGTTGAAGGGGGGAGGCCCCTACGTGAGCAGTACTTC. Protein: CSVEGGRPLREQYF.

At least ten counts were recorded for this clonotype. The gene calls are TRBV5-8 and TRBJ2-1; 14 bases agree with TRBD2. Germline loops: CDR1 SGHTS, CDR2 YDEGEE. Trimming at V came to 4 bases and at J to 7 bases, leaving 10 bases not matched to a gene. The length of the CDR3 is 17 residues. CDR3 sequence reads: CASSHDMGLAGVNEQFF. CDR3 bases: TGTGCCAGCAGCCATGACATGGGACTAGCGGGAGTTAATGAGCAGTTCTTC.

This clonotype was seen a few times. J is TRBJ1-2 and V is TRBV5-6; no definite D call. Germline V gene lookup returns CDR1 SGHDT and CDR2 YYEEEE. Between the trimmed V and J ends, which lost 0 bases and 8 bases, there was a span of 11 bases. The CDR3 spans 13 residues. In DNA form, the CDR3 reads TGTGCCAGCAGCTTGGACCCTATGGGGGGCTACACCTTC. Amino acid sequence: CASSLDPMGGYTF.

This clonotype was seen ten or more times. This rearrangement joins TRBV29-1 to TRBJ1-2, with 7 positions matching TRBD1. V dropped 3 bases and J dropped 7; count of bases not matched to a gene: 5. Germline-derived CDR1 and CDR2 are SQVTM and ANQGSEA. The CDR3 has 12 amino acids. The CDR3 is CSVDLGGRGYTF. CDR3 bases: TGCAGCGTTGACTTAGGGGGCCGTGGCTACACCTTC.

This clonotype was recorded at least ten times. This chain joins TRBV12-3 or TRBV12-4 and TRBJ2-2; D not resolved. V lost 0 bases, J lost 4 bases, and 12 bases lay in between. CDR3 length: 16 amino acids. The CDR3 sequence is CASSLASLVSTGELFF. CDR3 DNA: TGTGCCAGCAGTTTAGCGTCACTTGTGAGCACCGGGGAGCTGTTTTTT.

This clonotype was counted ten times or more. The chain links TRBV5-8 to TRBJ2-3, with 8 bases aligning to TRBD2. V was clipped by 3 bases and J by 3 bases; unmatched bases: 12. This CDR3 region has 17 residues. The germline V gene has CDR1 SGHTS and CDR2 YDEGEE. For the CDR3, the DNA is TGTGCCAGCAGCTCCACCCTATGGGGCGGGGGGACAGATACGCAGTATTTT. It specifies CASSSTLWGGGTDTQYF.

This clonotype was counted many times. The chain is built from TRBV12-3 or TRBV12-4 and TRBJ2-3; D may correspond to TRBD1 or TRBD2 (5 bases each). CDR3 length: 16 residues. With 5 bases removed from V and 10 bases from J, the gap between germline ends came to 25 bases. CDR3 residues: CASSPAERGPTSAQYF. In DNA, the CDR3 is TGTGCCAGCAGTCCCGCGGAGAGGGGTCCGACATCCGCGCAGTATTTT.

The rearrangement links TRBV20-1 to TRBJ1-6; 7 bases are shared with TRBD1. Germline CDR1 DFQATT, CDR2 SNEGSKA (reference sequence). CDR3 size: 14 residues. J lost 7 bases, V lost 5 bases, and 8 bases had no gene match. CDR3 bases: TGCAGTGCTTACACCGGGACAGACAATTCACCCCTCCACTTT. Protein sequence: CSAYTGTDNSPLHF.

The chain joins TRBV20-1 to TRBJ1-5; D unresolved. With 1 base removed from V and 1 base from J, the gap between germline ends came to 5 bases. CDR3 length: 13 amino acids. In germline, CDR1 is DFQATT, CDR2 SNEGSKA (reference sequence). CDR3 region: CSARGPSNQPQHF. In nucleotides, the CDR3 is TGCAGTGCTAGAGGACCGAGCAATCAGCCCCAGCATTTT.

This clonotype was detected ten times or more. The rearrangement joins TRBV29-1 to TRBJ1-1; D not resolved. V lost 7 bases to trimming and J lost 1 base, with 7 bases between them. The CDR3 covers 11 residues. Germline assignment: CDR1 SQVTM and CDR2 ANQGSEA. The CDR3 is CSARSNTEAFF. DNA of the CDR3: TGCAGCGCTAGATCGAACACTGAAGCTTTCTTT.

This rearrangement joins TRBV9 to TRBJ2-3; D possibly corresponds to TRBD1 (5 bases). The CDR3 loop spans 13 amino acids. V lost 1 base and J 4 bases, leaving 7 bases between the germline ends. Per the germline V gene, CDR1 is SGDLS and CDR2 is YYNGEE. The CDR3 region is CASSVTGADTQYF. CDR3 DNA sequence: TGTGCCAGCAGCGTAACAGGTGCAGATACGCAGTATTTT.

This clonotype has only a few counts. A single base separates this from a much larger clone, so it may be a read error. The chain is built from TRBV5-1 and TRBJ2-4; no clear D. The CDR3 runs 16 residues. CDR1 is SGHRS and CDR2 is YFSETQ in the germline V gene. The CDR3 spells CASSFDLTIAKNSQYF. CDR3 coding DNA: TGCGCCAGCAGCTTTGACTTGACGATAGCCAAAAACAGTCAGTACTTC.

The J gene is TRBJ2-5, the V gene TRBV7-6, with 7 bases identical to TRBD1. The CDR3 sequence is 14 residues long. With 3 bases clipped from V and 4 bases from J, the junction kept 5 bases outside the gene matches. CDR1 and CDR2 from the germline V gene are SGHVS and FNYEAQ. The CDR3 sequence is CASSFSGTAETQYF. The CDR3 DNA follows: TGTGCCAGCAGCTTCTCCGGGACAGCAGAGACCCAGTACTTC.

This clonotype was detected many times. This sequence joins TRBV3-1 and TRBJ2-7, with D perhaps TRBD2 (6 bases). Trimming pared 4 bases from V and 7 bases from J, leaving 14 bases between. The CDR3 is made up of 13 amino acids. CDR1 is LGHDT, CDR2 YNNKEL, per germline (reference sequence). CDR3 bases: TGTGCCAGCAGCCGCGGGGAGAGCAAAGAGCAGTACTTC. Translation gives CASSRGESKEQYF.

V usage is TRBV20-1 and J usage is TRBJ2-2; 8 nucleotides agree with TRBD1. The germline V gene encodes CDR1 DFQATT and CDR2 SNEGSKA (reference sequence). CDR3 size: 16 residues. Trimming cost V 0 bases and J 6 bases; bases outside gene matches: 9. The CDR3 DNA reads TGCAGTGCTAGAGATTTTTCGGACAGGGTGGCCGGGGAGCTGTTTTTT. It translates to CSARDFSDRVAGELFF.

This clonotype was picked up many times. The rearrangement joins TRBV5-1 to TRBJ2-7; D not resolved. The CDR3 contains 12 residues. In germline, CDR1 is SGHRS, CDR2 YFSETQ. V was clipped by 10 bases and J by 2 bases, with 13 bases between them. This chain's CDR3 is CASPPGTYEQYF. The CDR3 DNA reads TGCGCCTCCCCACCTGGAACCTACGAGCAGTACTTC.

This clonotype was seen many times. CDR3 sequence reads: CSALDSYQETQYF. CDR3 sequence (DNA): TGCAGCGCATTGGACAGTTACCAAGAGACCCAGTACTTC. The chain recombines TRBV29-1 with TRBJ2-5; tentative D call: TRBD1 (6 bases). CDR1 and CDR2 (germline): SQVTM, ANQGSEA. The CDR3 is 13 residues long. Trimming removed 7 bases at V and 0 bases at J, with 12 bases between.

This clonotype was recorded many times. This chain connects TRBV7-7 to TRBJ2-2; D tentatively fits TRBD1 or TRBD2 (7 bases each). The CDR3 runs 16 residues. Germline values: CDR1 SSHAT, CDR2 FNYEAQ (reference sequence). V gave up 5 bases and J gave up 0 bases, with 13 bases separating them. Here the CDR3 reads CASSQGGSANTGELFF. CDR3 sequence (DNA): TGTGCCAGCAGCCAGGGGGGGTCCGCGAACACCGGGGAGCTGTTTTTT. Using reference TRBV7-7 and TRBJ2-2 for the parts outside the CDR3, the full variable domain is GAGVSQSPRYKVTKRGQDVTLRCDPISSHATLYWYQQALGQGPEFLTYFNYEAQPDKSGLPSDRFSAERPEGSISTLTIQRTEQRDSAMYRCASSQGGSANTGELFFGEGSRLTVL.

This clonotype appeared many times. The chain combines TRBV15 with TRBJ2-2; D may be TRBD1 (5 bases). CDR1 is LNHNV, CDR2 YYDKDF, per germline (reference sequence). V lost 4 bases and J lost 10, with 13 bases in between. The CDR3 spans 13 residues. For the CDR3, the DNA is TGTGCCACCAGCATGGGGCCCTGGCCGGAGCTGTTTTTT. Its protein product is CATSMGPWPELFF.

This clonotype appeared many times. This sequence joins TRBV5-1 and TRBJ1-5; D gene ambiguous. The CDR3 length is 15 residues. Germline assignment: CDR1 SGHRS and CDR2 YFSETQ. Trimming pared 1 base from V and 8 bases from J, leaving 16 bases between. The CDR3 loop is CASSLNPDTLEPQHF. CDR3 DNA: TGCGCCAGCAGCTTGAATCCCGATACCCTGGAGCCCCAGCATTTT.

There are many counts of this clonotype. The J gene is TRBJ1-1, the V gene TRBV7-2, with 10 bases fitting TRBD1. Germline values: CDR1 SGHTA, CDR2 FQGNSA. There are 14 residues in the CDR3. J lost 5 bases, V lost 5 bases, and 5 bases had no gene match. The CDR3 spells CASSRGQGWTEAFF. CDR3 in DNA: TGTGCCAGCAGCCGGGGACAGGGGTGGACTGAAGCTTTCTTT.

This rearrangement joins TRBV4-2 to TRBJ2-5, with no clear D. The germline CDR1 and CDR2 sequences are LGHNA and YNFKEQ. Trimming removed 10 bases at V and 5 bases at J, with 17 bases between. The CDR3 contains 13 residues. The CDR3 protein is CAMSQDWDETQYF. In nucleotides, the CDR3 is TGTGCCATGAGCCAAGACTGGGATGAGACCCAGTACTTC.

This clonotype was seen at least ten times. This sequence joins TRBV25-1 and TRBJ2-7; 14 positions agree with TRBD2. V shed 4 bases and J 2 bases; nucleotides not matched to a gene: 10. The CDR3 length is 18 residues. Germline assignment: CDR1 MGHDK and CDR2 SYGVNS. The CDR3 sequence is CASSGRGTSGSSPYEQYF. The CDR3 bases are TGTGCCAGCAGTGGGCGAGGGACTAGCGGGAGTTCGCCCTACGAGCAGTACTTC.

This clonotype was counted at least ten times. J is TRBJ2-5 and V is TRBV12-3 or TRBV12-4, with D possibly being TRBD1 (6 bases). Trimming left V 1 base short and J 4 bases short, with 16 bases between. The CDR3 runs 16 residues. Here the CDR3 reads CASSLGPRTEGETQYF. The CDR3 nucleotides are TGTGCCAGCAGTTTAGGCCCCCGGACAGAGGGAGAGACCCAGTACTTC.

This clonotype was counted at least ten times. In DNA form, the CDR3 reads TGTGCCAGCAGCGTCACAGGGGCCAAAGAGACCCAGTACTTC. As protein: CASSVTGAKETQYF. The chain recombines TRBV9 with TRBJ2-5; 7 bases fit TRBD1. Germline V gene lookup returns CDR1 SGDLS and CDR2 YYNGEE. With V trimmed by 2 bases and J by 3 bases, 4 bases remained unmatched. The CDR3 loop spans 14 amino acids.

This clonotype has ten or more counts. V is TRBV25-1 and J is TRBJ2-3, with TRBD2 identical over 11 bases. The CDR3 is 16 residues long. From germline, CDR1 is MGHDK and CDR2 SYGVNS. J lost 13 bases, V lost 0 bases, and 12 bases had no gene match. The CDR3 protein is CASSEYRPSGRPQEYF. DNA for the CDR3: TGTGCCAGCAGTGAATACCGTCCTAGCGGGAGGCCCCAAGAGTATTTT.